The 7 T cell receptor beta chains reported below all come from one sample, sequenced in a study of OX40 agonist ivuxolimab in advanced cancers. Here immunoSEQ multiplex PCR was the method, and the copy in TCRdb shows in-frame clones only, minus some. The data contain about 35,000 clones, around 80% of them singletons. This specimen was CD4+ or CD8+ T cells sorted from blood, taken in a trial of the OX40 agonist ivuxolimab. The origin of the receptors is an adult with an advanced solid tumor such as melanoma, head and neck, liver or kidney cancer.

The chain combines TRBV2 with TRBJ2-1; 12 bases align to TRBD2. The CDR3 is 15 residues long. V lost 6 bases to trimming and J lost 5 bases; unmatched junction nucleotides: 5. In germline, CDR1 is SNHLY, CDR2 FYNNEI. The CDR3 reads CASRGLAGKNNEQFF. The CDR3 DNA reads TGTGCCAGCAGAGGACTAGCGGGAAAGAACAATGAGCAGTTCTTC.

This clone showed up just once. This rearrangement joins TRBV7-8 to TRBJ2-7; perhaps TRBD2 as D (5 bases). Germline CDR1 reads SGHVS; CDR2 reads FQNEAQ. V shed 10 bases and J shed 0 bases, with 13 bases lying between them. The CDR3 contains 13 residues. CDR3: CATSRAVSYEQYF. CDR3 bases: TGTGCCACCTCTCGAGCGGTCTCCTACGAGCAGTACTTC.

V and J are TRBV2 and TRBJ1-2; D ambiguous. CDR1 SNHLY and CDR2 FYNNEI come from the germline V gene. The CDR3 consists of 12 residues. The V end was cut by 3 bases, the J end by 6 bases, with 8 bases between. In DNA, the CDR3 is TGTGCCAGCAGTGAGAGGTTGCATGGCTACACCTTC. This codes for CASSERLHGYTF. The full variable domain, in which reference TRBV2 and TRBJ1-2 provide the parts outside the CDR3, is EPEVTQTPSHQVTQMGQEVILRCVPISNHLYFYWYRQILGQKVEFLVSFYNNEISEKSEIFDDQFSVERPDGSNFTLKIRSTKLEDSAMYFCASSERLHGYTFGSGTRLTVV.

This clone was seen a handful of times. V and J are TRBV5-1 and TRBJ2-3, with 9 bases lining up with TRBD2. CDR3 length: 16 residues. Germline CDR1 reads SGHRS; CDR2 reads YFSETQ. Germline trimming cut 4 bases from V and 5 bases from J; bases unmatched to any gene: 11. In DNA, the CDR3 is TGCGCCAGCAGCCCTATAGCGGGGGCTTTGGAAGATACGCAGTATTTT. It specifies CASSPIAGALEDTQYF.

This sequence joins TRBV5-1 and TRBJ2-5, with 7 bases fitting TRBD1. The assigned J gene may be wrong: the sequence end matches TRBJ2-7 better. Looked up from germline, CDR1 is SGHRS and CDR2 is YFSETQ. There are 15 residues in the CDR3. The CDR3 reads CASRPQGVLLYEQYF. The CDR3 DNA reads as TGCGCCAGCAGACCCCAGGGGGTCCTCCTCTACGAGCAGTACTTC.

V gene TRBV6-1 combines with J gene TRBJ1-2; no firm D call. Germline V gives CDR1 MNHNS, CDR2 SASEGT. CDR3 length: 11 residues. Deletions cut 10 bases from V and 0 bases from J, with 6 bases between. CDR3 coding DNA: TGTGCCACTACACCTAACTATGGCTACACCTTC. It specifies CATTPNYGYTF.

The CDR3 DNA sequence: TGTGCCAGCAGCTTAGTTCCACGGGGGACCCACACGGGCGAGACCCAGTACTTC. It yields the protein CASSLVPRGTHTGETQYF. The rearrangement links TRBV11-3 to TRBJ2-5, with D perhaps TRBD2 (6 bases). With 1 base removed from V and 5 bases from J, the gap between germline ends came to 23 bases. Germline CDR1 SGHNT, CDR2 YENEEA. This CDR3 contains 18 residues. The full variable domain, in which reference TRBV11-3 and TRBJ2-5 provide the parts outside the CDR3, is EAGVVQSPRYKIIEKKQPVAFWCNPISGHNTLYWYLQNLGQGPELLIRYENEEAVDDSQLPKDRFSAERLKGVDSTLKIQPAELGDSAVYLCASSLVPRGTHTGETQYFGPGTRLLVL.